The rows below give T cell receptor beta chains drawn from one sample of a study of T cells in localized non-small cell lung cancer. Measured with immunoSEQ multiplex PCR; TCRdb has only the in-frame clones, and not every one. The table lists more than 1,000 clones, 15% to 20% of them singletons. The specimen comprised normal lung tissue next to the tumor, sampled before any cancer treatment. These receptors were obtained from a man aged 40 to 70 with stage II lung adenocarcinoma. Both conserved end residues are part of each CDR3. The D gene is left open where the match is weak. The listing skips clone size in some rows; elsewhere it reads once, few, many or a size class.

V	J	size	D	DNA	CDR3
TRBV6-8	TRBJ1-5	large	.	TGTGCCAGCAGTTACCCCGACAGTCACAATCAGCCCCAGCATTTT	CASSYPDSHNQPQHF
TRBV6-1	TRBJ1-1	.	.	TGTGCCAGCAGTGAAGGGTGGACTGAAGCTTTCTTT	CASSEGWTEAFF
TRBV11-3	TRBJ2-2	.	TRBD2	TGTGCCAGCAGTTATAAGACTAGCGGGAGTCCCGGGGAGCTGTTTTTT	CASSYKTSGSPGELFF
TRBV14	TRBJ1-1	large	.	TGTGCCAGCAGCCAAGGAGGATTAACGGGGGCTTTCTTT	CASSQGGLTGAFF
TRBV9	TRBJ2-2	few	.	TGTGCCAGCAGCGCTAGGGGGGACACCGGGGAGCTGTTTTTT	CASSARGDTGELFF
TRBV28	TRBJ2-7	few	TRBD1	TGTGCCAGCAGCGCTCCTAGGGGGCCCAGTAACTTC	CASSAPRGPSNF
TRBV11-3	TRBJ2-1	.	.	TGTGCCAGCAGCTTAGTCGGACAACGCGGTTCAAATGAGCAGTTCTTC	CASSLVGQRGSNEQFF
TRBV11-3	TRBJ1-1	.	.	TGTGCCAGCAGTTCTTACGGGGAGAAGACTGAAGCTTTCTTT	CASSSYGEKTEAFF
TRBV18	TRBJ2-7	.	.	TGTGCCAGCTCACCAAGTCTAGCAGGATTGTACGAGCAGTACTTC	CASSPSLAGLYEQYF
TRBV18	TRBJ1-2	large	TRBD1	TGTGCCAGCTCACTAGACAGGGATTCTGTCTATGGCTACACCTTC	CASSLDRDSVYGYTF
TRBV15	TRBJ2-1	few	.	TGTGCCACCAGCAGAACTCCGGGGAACTCCTACAATGAGCAGTTCTTC	CATSRTPGNSYNEQFF
TRBV5-1	TRBJ1-2	.	.	TGCGCCAGCAGCTTGGTTCAAGGAGGGGACTATGGCTACACCTTC	CASSLVQGGDYGYTF
TRBV9	TRBJ2-7	medium-sized	TRBD1	TGTGCCAGCAGCGTAAGTGACGCCCGGACAGGGTCCTACGAGCAGTACTTC	CASSVSDARTGSYEQYF
TRBV14	TRBJ2-7	large	.	TGTGCCAGCAGCCAAGAGCTCGCTAGCCTCGAGCAGTACTTC	CASSQELASLEQYF
TRBV6-8	TRBJ2-3	medium-sized	.	TGTGCCAGCGGAACCGCAACAGGGGACTACACAGATACGCAGTATTTT	CASGTATGDYTDTQYF
TRBV11-3	TRBJ2-1	.	TRBD1	TGTGCCAGCAGTTTTACAGGGGGTTCCTACAATGAGCAGTTCTTC	CASSFTGGSYNEQFF
TRBV6-8	TRBJ1-2	few	.	TGTGCCAGCAGTTACTCGATAGGCAGGCCCTATGGCTACACCTTC	CASSYSIGRPYGYTF
TRBV10-3	TRBJ2-3	few	.	TGTGCCATCAGTGAGTCGAGTAAGAACTCCCGCACGAATTTT	CAISESSKNSRTNF
TRBV6-8	TRBJ1-4	medium-sized	TRBD1	TGTGCCAGCAGTTATCAGGGGGTATCAACTAATGAAAAACTGTTTTTT	CASSYQGVSTNEKLFF
TRBV6-8	TRBJ1-5	few	.	TGTGCCAGCCGTTTAAAGAGAGGGGTCGGCAATCAGCCCCAGCATTTT	CASRLKRGVGNQPQHF
TRBV7-8	TRBJ2-7	few	.	TGTGCCAGCAGCTTTGGGGGAAACTACGAGCAGTACTTC	CASSFGGNYEQYF
TRBV29-1	TRBJ2-2	.	TRBD2	TGCAGCGTTGAGGGGACTAGTGTTGGGGGGGAGCTGTTTTTT	CSVEGTSVGGELFF
TRBV11-3	TRBJ2-7	few	TRBD1	TGTGCCAGCAGCTTCGACAGGGTTTCCGCCGAGCAGTACTTC	CASSFDRVSAEQYF
TRBV11-3	TRBJ2-7	.	TRBD2	TGTGCCAGCAGCTTGGAACTAGCGGGAGCTGCCTACGAGCAGTACTTC	CASSLELAGAAYEQYF
TRBV6-1	TRBJ2-4	large	.	TGTGCCAGCAGTGAAGGTATTGGGTTAGCCAAAAACATTCAGTACTTC	CASSEGIGLAKNIQYF
TRBV10-2	TRBJ2-3	few	.	TGCGCCAGCAGTGGGAACTGGGACTTAAACACAGATACGCAGTATTTT	CASSGNWDLNTDTQYF
TRBV19	TRBJ1-2	few	.	TGTGCCAGTAGTAACGGTTTAAGGGGGGGCTACACCTTC	CASSNGLRGGYTF
TRBV14	TRBJ2-1	.	.	TGTGCCAGCAGCCAAGATCTCATATACAATGAGCAGTTCTTC	CASSQDLIYNEQFF
TRBV14	TRBJ1-1	hyperexpanded	.	TGTGCCAGCAGTCGGACACCGGGAAAGAACACTGAAGCTTTCTTT	CASSRTPGKNTEAFF
TRBV28	TRBJ2-1	few	TRBD2	TGTGCCAGCAGTTCTAGCGGGAGTTTATCCTACAATGAGCAGTTCTTC	CASSSSGSLSYNEQFF
TRBV2	TRBJ2-6	medium-sized	TRBD2	TGTGCCAGCGGGGGGGACGGTGGGGCCAACGTCCTGACTTTC	CASGGDGGANVLTF
TRBV6-8	TRBJ2-7	.	.	TGTGCCAGCAGTTACCCCCCCCTGCGGGAAGGGTACGAGCAGTACTTC	CASSYPPLREGYEQYF
TRBV30	TRBJ1-3	.	.	TGTGCCTGGAGTGTATCAGGGGTTGGAAACACCATATATTTT	CAWSVSGVGNTIYF
TRBV5-1	TRBJ1-1	.	.	TGCGCCAGCAGCTTGGGAGGGGGAGGGAACACTGAAGCTTTCTTT	CASSLGGGGNTEAFF
TRBV6-8	TRBJ2-1	large	.	TGTGCCAGCAGGGGGGCAGGGTACAATGAGCAGTTCTTC	CASRGAGYNEQFF
TRBV11-3	TRBJ2-3	large	.	TGTGCCAGCAGCCAAGGACTCAATGATTACACAGATACGCAGTATTTT	CASSQGLNDYTDTQYF
TRBV19	TRBJ1-5	.	.	TGTGCCAGTAGTGTGACACCGTATAGCAATCAGCCCCAGCATTTT	CASSVTPYSNQPQHF